These T cell receptor beta chains were read from a single sample in a study of early T cells in non-severe SARS-CoV-2 infection. Each CDR3 protein gets one entry after TCRdb re-called the 5' RACE reads with MiXCR. The profile covers under 85,000 distinct CDR3 sequences, with more than 9.5% appearing a single time and 5.7% taken by the ten largest. This specimen was whole blood, taken at baseline. The receptors originated from an adult who was a healthcare worker with PCR-confirmed SARS-CoV-2 infection or an uninfected control (not recorded which). Each CDR3 is given with its conserved first and last residue. Fields, in order: D gene, V gene, clone size, J gene, CDR3 DNA, CDR3 protein. The D gene is left open where the match is weak. Size is stated for part of the rows, as once, few or many counts, or as a class when the clone is expanded.

>.|TRBV18|.|TRBJ1-1
TGTGCCAGCTCACCGGGCCTAGTCACCCCTGAAGCTTTCTTT
CASSPGLVTPEAFF
>.|TRBV5-1|.|TRBJ2-3
TGCGCCAGCAGGGACTACACAGATACGCAGTATTTT
CASRDYTDTQYF
>TRBD1|TRBV4-2|.|TRBJ2-4
TGTGCCAGCAGCCAAGATCTGAGGACAGGGGAACCCAAAAACATTCAGTACTTC
CASSQDLRTGEPKNIQYF
>.|TRBV6-5|few|TRBJ2-5
TGTGCCAGCAGGAAACAGGGCCAGACCCAGTACTTC
CASRKQGQTQYF
>TRBD2|TRBV7-9|many|TRBJ2-1
TGTGCCAGCAGCCCAACCGGGACTAGCGTCAATGAGCAGTTCTTC
CASSPTGTSVNEQFF
>.|TRBV5-1|many|TRBJ1-2
TGCGCCAGCAGCTGGGATGACGGGGCGGGCGGCTACACCTTC
CASSWDDGAGGYTF
>.|TRBV7-2|many|TRBJ1-4
TGTGCCAGCAGCTTATCGTCGGGGGATAATGAAAAACTGTTTTTT
CASSLSSGDNEKLFF
>TRBD2|TRBV5-1|few|TRBJ2-1
TGCGCCAGCAGCATAGGACTAGCGGGAGTGTACAATGAGCAGTTCTTC
CASSIGLAGVYNEQFF
>TRBD1|TRBV6-1|.|TRBJ2-7
TGTGCCAGCAGTGAATTCCGGACAGGGGGGCAGTACTTC
CASSEFRTGGQYF
>.|TRBV19|few|TRBJ2-7
TGTGCCAGTGTGGACAGCTCCTACGAGCAGTACTTC
CASVDSSYEQYF
>TRBD2|TRBV11-2|.|TRBJ2-1
TGTGCCAGCAGCTCGGGACTAGCGGGACTTTATGAGCAGTTCTTC
CASSSGLAGLYEQFF
>.|TRBV21-1|many|TRBJ1-1
TGTGCCAGCAGCACAAGGGGGAACACTGAAGCTTTCTTT
CASSTRGNTEAFF
>.|TRBV7-2|few|TRBJ1-2
TGTGCCAGCAGCACGGACACTTTTAACTATGGCTACACCTTC
CASSTDTFNYGYTF
>.|TRBV30|.|TRBJ1-3
TGTGCCTGGAGTGACGGATACTCTAGAAACACCATATATTTT
CAWSDGYSRNTIYF
>.|TRBV6-5|few|TRBJ2-6
TGTGCCAGCGGGAACTCTGGGGCCAACGTCCTGACTTTC
CASGNSGANVLTF
>TRBD1|TRBV10-3|.|TRBJ2-7
TGTGCCATCAGTAAAAAGGGACAGACCTACGAGCAGTACTTC
CAISKKGQTYEQYF
>.|TRBV2|.|TRBJ1-2
TGTGCCAGCAGCGGCCTCCAACTAAATGGCTACACCTTC
CASSGLQLNGYTF
>.|TRBV11-2|.|TRBJ2-3
TGTGCCAGCAGACTGACAGGGAGGGATACGCAGTATTTT
CASRLTGRDTQYF
>TRBD2|TRBV11-3|.|TRBJ2-1
TGTGCCAGCAGACCAGCGGGGACTAGCCCCAGAAATGAGCAGTTCTTC
CASRPAGTSPRNEQFF